The present T cell receptor (beta chain) was sequenced within a study of tumor-infiltrating lymphocytes in localized non-small cell lung cancer. Study context: Each patient gave resected tumor and non-adjacent uninvolved lung tissue.

CDR1 MNHNY and CDR2 SVGAGI come from the germline V gene (reference sequence). V gave up 6 bases and J gave up 8 bases; unmatched junction bases: 6. The CDR3 contains 12 residues. Sequencing was performed with immunoSEQ multiplex PCR; in TCRdb, only in-frame clones are kept and a portion is missing. The data contain 5,500 to 8,000 clones, over 60% of them singletons. The J gene is TRBJ1-2, the V gene TRBV6-6, with 7 bases identical to TRBD1. The TCR was taken from a human donor with non-small cell lung cancer. The sample was lung tumor tissue. CDR3 amino acids: CASRAGGFGYTF. CDR3 DNA: TGTGCCAGCAGGGCAGGGGGTTTCGGCTACACCTTC.